A selection of T cell receptor beta chains follows, all from one sample in a study of cytomegalovirus exposure and HLA in healthy donors. Sequencing used immunoSEQ multiplex PCR; TCRdb keeps in-frame clones, though not all of them. The data show 160,000 or so clones, with about 72% seen just once and around 1.4% held by the top ten. Sequenced sample: PBMCs. These receptor sequences come from a male donor in good health and CMV-seronegative. Each CDR3 is given with its conserved first and last residue. The order of the fields is CDR3 length, clone size, D gene, J gene, V gene, CDR3 protein, CDR3 DNA. A D gene is named only where the DNA matches it firmly. Rows may omit the clone size; those that give it use once, few, many or a size class.

cdr3_length: 16
clone_size: few
d_call: TRBD2
j_call: TRBJ2-3
v_call: TRBV5-1
cdr3_aa: CASSRVSGGARDTQYF
cdr3_nt: TGCGCCAGCAGCCGGGTAAGCGGGGGGGCCCGGGATACGCAGTATTTT

cdr3_length: 14
clone_size: few
d_call: .
j_call: TRBJ2-5
v_call: TRBV18
cdr3_aa: CASSPQAGEETQYF
cdr3_nt: TGTGCCAGCTCACCACAAGCAGGGGAAGAGACCCAGTACTTC

cdr3_length: 14
clone_size: .
d_call: TRBD1
j_call: TRBJ1-2
v_call: TRBV7-3
cdr3_aa: CASSPGTGGFGYTF
cdr3_nt: TGTGCCAGCAGCCCCGGGACAGGGGGCTTTGGCTACACCTTC

cdr3_length: 17
clone_size: .
d_call: TRBD1
j_call: TRBJ1-2
v_call: TRBV7-2
cdr3_aa: CASSLIGGGRANYGYTF
cdr3_nt: TGTGCCAGCAGCTTAATTGGAGGGGGCAGAGCGAACTATGGCTACACCTTC

cdr3_length: 15
clone_size: .
d_call: TRBD2
j_call: TRBJ2-1
v_call: TRBV30
cdr3_aa: CAWSVGSGGGNEQFF
cdr3_nt: TGTGCCTGGAGTGTCGGTAGCGGGGGGGGGAATGAGCAGTTCTTC

cdr3_length: 16
clone_size: .
d_call: TRBD2
j_call: TRBJ2-3
v_call: TRBV11-2
cdr3_aa: CASSSGLAGGTDTQYF
cdr3_nt: TGTGCCAGCAGCTCGGGACTAGCGGGAGGTACAGATACGCAGTATTTT

cdr3_length: 19
clone_size: .
d_call: TRBD2
j_call: TRBJ2-7
v_call: TRBV15
cdr3_aa: CATSRTNRLAGGVPYEQYF
cdr3_nt: TGTGCCACCAGCAGGACTAACCGACTAGCGGGAGGGGTCCCCTACGAGCAGTACTTC

cdr3_length: 13
clone_size: .
d_call: TRBD2
j_call: TRBJ2-3
v_call: TRBV2
cdr3_aa: CASSSGRGDTQYF
cdr3_nt: TGTGCCAGCTCTAGCGGGCGCGGAGATACGCAGTATTTT

cdr3_length: 16
clone_size: once
d_call: TRBD2
j_call: TRBJ2-7
v_call: TRBV6-6
cdr3_aa: CASSSGLAGFAYEQYF
cdr3_nt: TGTGCCAGCAGCTCTGGACTAGCGGGGTTTGCCTACGAGCAGTACTTC

cdr3_length: 19
clone_size: .
d_call: .
j_call: TRBJ1-2
v_call: TRBV28
cdr3_aa: CASSTPVHREVPSGYGYTF
cdr3_nt: TGTGCCAGCAGTACCCCGGTCCACAGGGAAGTCCCATCGGGCTATGGCTACACCTTC

cdr3_length: 15
clone_size: .
d_call: TRBD2
j_call: TRBJ2-1
v_call: TRBV7-9
cdr3_aa: CASSSSGTTYNEQFF
cdr3_nt: TGTGCCAGCAGCTCCTCCGGGACTACTTACAATGAGCAGTTCTTC

cdr3_length: 15
clone_size: few
d_call: .
j_call: TRBJ2-3
v_call: TRBV12-5
cdr3_aa: CASGIGAGSGDTQYF
cdr3_nt: TGTGCTAGTGGTATTGGCGCGGGATCGGGTGATACGCAGTATTTT

cdr3_length: 15
clone_size: .
d_call: .
j_call: TRBJ2-7
v_call: TRBV19
cdr3_aa: CASSMEDGSSYEQYF
cdr3_nt: TGTGCCAGTAGTATGGAGGACGGGAGCTCCTACGAGCAGTACTTC

cdr3_length: 13
clone_size: .
d_call: .
j_call: TRBJ2-3
v_call: TRBV6-4
cdr3_aa: CASSDQDTDTQYF
cdr3_nt: TGTGCCAGCAGTGATCAGGACACAGATACGCAGTATTTT

cdr3_length: 13
clone_size: .
d_call: .
j_call: TRBJ2-5
v_call: TRBV7-3
cdr3_aa: CASSLAGGETQYF
cdr3_nt: TGTGCCAGCAGCTTGGCAGGGGGGGAGACCCAGTACTTC

cdr3_length: 14
clone_size: .
d_call: TRBD2
j_call: TRBJ2-5
v_call: TRBV7-7
cdr3_aa: CASSLGGGGETQYF
cdr3_nt: TGTGCTAGCAGCTTAGGCGGGGGGGGAGAGACCCAGTACTTC

cdr3_length: 16
clone_size: .
d_call: TRBD1
j_call: TRBJ2-3
v_call: TRBV4-1
cdr3_aa: CASSPRQGVVADTQYF
cdr3_nt: TGCGCCAGCAGCCCCCGACAGGGGGTGGTAGCAGATACGCAGTATTTT

cdr3_length: 14
clone_size: .
d_call: TRBD2
j_call: TRBJ2-7
v_call: TRBV6-1
cdr3_aa: CASSITSGSYEQYF
cdr3_nt: TGTGCCAGCAGTATAACTAGCGGATCCTACGAGCAGTACTTC

cdr3_length: 12
clone_size: .
d_call: TRBD2
j_call: TRBJ2-7
v_call: TRBV4-1
cdr3_aa: CASSLSGTEQYF
cdr3_nt: TGCGCCAGCAGCCTTAGCGGGACCGAGCAGTACTTC

cdr3_length: 15
clone_size: .
d_call: TRBD1
j_call: TRBJ1-4
v_call: TRBV5-1
cdr3_aa: CASSPLTGTGEKLFF
cdr3_nt: TGCGCCAGCAGCCCTCTGACAGGGACGGGAGAAAAACTGTTTTTT

cdr3_length: 17
clone_size: .
d_call: .
j_call: TRBJ1-6
v_call: TRBV28
cdr3_aa: CASSSPNSGREGSPLHF
cdr3_nt: TGTGCCAGCAGTTCCCCCAACTCGGGGAGGGAAGGGTCACCCCTCCACTTT

cdr3_length: 13
clone_size: few
d_call: .
j_call: TRBJ1-2
v_call: TRBV28
cdr3_aa: CASSLPGFYGYTF
cdr3_nt: TGTGCCAGCAGTTTACCCGGGTTCTATGGCTACACCTTC

cdr3_length: 14
clone_size: .
d_call: .
j_call: TRBJ2-1
v_call: TRBV6-5
cdr3_aa: CASRERTGYNEQFF
cdr3_nt: TGTGCCAGCAGGGAGCGAACGGGGTACAATGAGCAGTTCTTC

cdr3_length: 15
clone_size: .
d_call: TRBD1
j_call: TRBJ2-7
v_call: TRBV18
cdr3_aa: CASSPGTGSSYEQYF
cdr3_nt: TGTGCCAGCTCACCCGGGACAGGGAGCTCCTACGAGCAGTACTTC

cdr3_length: 15
clone_size: few
d_call: TRBD1
j_call: TRBJ2-7
v_call: TRBV5-8
cdr3_aa: CASTWGGTGGNEQYF
cdr3_nt: TGTGCCAGCACCTGGGGGGGGACAGGGGGCAACGAGCAGTACTTC

cdr3_length: 17
clone_size: .
d_call: TRBD1
j_call: TRBJ1-2
v_call: TRBV30
cdr3_aa: CAWSDAPGQGARYGYTF
cdr3_nt: TGTGCCTGGAGTGACGCCCCGGGACAGGGGGCGCGGTATGGCTACACCTTC

cdr3_length: 15
clone_size: .
d_call: TRBD1
j_call: TRBJ1-1
v_call: TRBV7-9
cdr3_aa: CASSRDRGLQTEAFF
cdr3_nt: TGTGCCAGCAGCCGGGACAGGGGTCTACAAACTGAAGCTTTCTTT

cdr3_length: 13
clone_size: .
d_call: .
j_call: TRBJ1-5
v_call: TRBV27
cdr3_aa: CGSRQGRNRPQHF
cdr3_nt: TGTGGGTCGAGGCAGGGTAGGAATCGGCCCCAGCATTTT

cdr3_length: 15
clone_size: .
d_call: TRBD2
j_call: TRBJ2-1
v_call: TRBV5-1
cdr3_aa: CASNSGTSGHNEQFF
cdr3_nt: TGCGCCAGCAATTCCGGGACTAGCGGCCACAATGAGCAGTTCTTC

cdr3_length: 17
clone_size: .
d_call: .
j_call: TRBJ1-3
v_call: TRBV9
cdr3_aa: CASSVESGGPSGNTIYF
cdr3_nt: TGTGCCAGCAGCGTAGAATCGGGGGGTCCCTCTGGAAACACCATATATTTT

cdr3_length: 14
clone_size: .
d_call: TRBD2
j_call: TRBJ2-2
v_call: TRBV7-2
cdr3_aa: CASSSEAGIGELFF
cdr3_nt: TGTGCCAGCAGCTCCGAAGCGGGGATCGGGGAGCTGTTTTTT

cdr3_length: 14
clone_size: .
d_call: .
j_call: TRBJ1-6
v_call: TRBV5-4
cdr3_aa: CASSNRWGLSPLHF
cdr3_nt: TGTGCCAGCAGCAATCGGTGGGGCCTTTCACCCCTCCACTTT

cdr3_length: 16
clone_size: .
d_call: TRBD2
j_call: TRBJ2-5
v_call: TRBV5-1
cdr3_aa: CASSLASGGYQETQYF
cdr3_nt: TGCGCCAGCAGCTTGGCCAGCGGGGGGTACCAAGAGACCCAGTACTTC

cdr3_length: 14
clone_size: .
d_call: TRBD1
j_call: TRBJ1-1
v_call: TRBV5-1
cdr3_aa: CASSSDRMNTEAFF
cdr3_nt: TGCGCCAGCAGCTCGGACAGGATGAACACTGAAGCTTTCTTT

cdr3_length: 12
clone_size: few
d_call: .
j_call: TRBJ2-5
v_call: TRBV2
cdr3_aa: CASSGTEETQYF
cdr3_nt: TGTGCCAGCAGTGGGACAGAAGAGACCCAGTACTTC

cdr3_length: 15
clone_size: .
d_call: TRBD2
j_call: TRBJ2-7
v_call: TRBV5-4
cdr3_aa: CASSLYWSGDYEQYF
cdr3_nt: TGTGCCAGCAGCTTGTATTGGAGCGGGGACTACGAGCAGTACTTC

cdr3_length: 12
clone_size: .
d_call: .
j_call: TRBJ1-4
v_call: TRBV30
cdr3_aa: CAWAGGYEKLFF
cdr3_nt: TGTGCCTGGGCGGGGGGCTACGAAAAACTGTTTTTT

cdr3_length: 13
clone_size: .
d_call: .
j_call: TRBJ1-5
v_call: TRBV9
cdr3_aa: CASSGGGNQPQHF
cdr3_nt: TGTGCCAGCAGCGGGGGCGGAAATCAGCCCCAGCATTTT

cdr3_length: 15
clone_size: .
d_call: TRBD1
j_call: TRBJ2-1
v_call: TRBV7-3
cdr3_aa: CASSPRTGSYNEQFF
cdr3_nt: TGTGCCAGCAGCCCCCGGACAGGGAGCTACAATGAGCAGTTCTTC

cdr3_length: 12
clone_size: .
d_call: .
j_call: TRBJ1-2
v_call: TRBV19
cdr3_aa: CASTLDRSGYTF
cdr3_nt: TGTGCCAGTACCTTAGACAGAAGTGGCTACACCTTC

cdr3_length: 13
clone_size: .
d_call: .
j_call: TRBJ2-1
v_call: TRBV6-4
cdr3_aa: CASSEGAEDEQFF
cdr3_nt: TGTGCCAGCAGTGAAGGAGCGGAGGATGAGCAGTTCTTC

cdr3_length: 13
clone_size: .
d_call: .
j_call: TRBJ1-1
v_call: TRBV19
cdr3_aa: CASSMEGHTEAFF
cdr3_nt: TGTGCCAGTAGTATGGAGGGGCACACTGAAGCTTTCTTT

cdr3_length: 13
clone_size: .
d_call: .
j_call: TRBJ2-1
v_call: TRBV5-6
cdr3_aa: CASSWQGNNEQFF
cdr3_nt: TGTGCCAGCAGCTGGCAGGGTAACAATGAGCAGTTCTTC

cdr3_length: 13
clone_size: .
d_call: .
j_call: TRBJ1-1
v_call: TRBV6-5
cdr3_aa: CASRRDRNTEAFF
cdr3_nt: TGTGCCAGCCGCAGGGATAGGAACACTGAAGCTTTCTTT

cdr3_length: 16
clone_size: once
d_call: TRBD1
j_call: TRBJ2-5
v_call: TRBV9
cdr3_aa: CASSEIDRGLRETQYF
cdr3_nt: TGTGCCAGCAGCGAGATTGACAGGGGGCTGAGGGAGACCCAGTACTTC

cdr3_length: 16
clone_size: .
d_call: TRBD2
j_call: TRBJ2-3
v_call: TRBV4-3
cdr3_aa: CASSQGMGLATDTQYF
cdr3_nt: TGCGCCAGCAGCCAAGGCATGGGACTAGCCACAGATACGCAGTATTTT

cdr3_length: 17
clone_size: .
d_call: TRBD1
j_call: TRBJ1-2
v_call: TRBV27
cdr3_aa: CASSSLGGQGVGYGYTF
cdr3_nt: TGTGCCAGCAGTTCTCTGGGGGGACAGGGGGTCGGGTATGGCTACACCTTC

cdr3_length: 15
clone_size: few
d_call: TRBD2
j_call: TRBJ2-7
v_call: TRBV2
cdr3_aa: CASRPTSGRTYEQYF
cdr3_nt: TGTGCCAGCAGGCCGACTAGCGGGAGGACTTACGAGCAGTACTTC